A single sample is the source of the 22 T cell receptor beta chains below, sequenced in a study of shared clonotypes between healthy human individuals. Sequencing was performed with immunoSEQ multiplex PCR; in TCRdb, only in-frame clones are kept and a portion is missing. The table has 2 million to 2.5 million clones, 95% seen once. Input material: naive CD4+ T cells sorted from blood. Subset described: CD45RA+ positively selected. The receptors here all came from a man in his late teens or twenties in good health.

As for this clone: Other DNA sequences within the sample encode an identical CDR3. The gene calls are TRBV6-5 and TRBJ1-1, with TRBD1 matching 8 bases. Per the germline V gene, CDR1 is MNHEY and CDR2 is SVGAGI. The CDR3 is 11 amino acids. V lost 8 bases, J lost 5 bases, and 1 base stayed unmatched. The CDR3 DNA is TGTGCCAGCCGACAGGGGACTGAAGCTTTCTTT. The encoded protein is CASRQGTEAFF.

This chain uses TRBV5-5 with TRBJ2-7, with TRBD2 matching over 10 bases. CDR3 size: 18 residues. Germline assignment: CDR1 SGHKS and CDR2 YYEKEE (reference sequence). The trim removed 4 bases at V and 0 bases at J, leaving 13 bases unmatched. DNA for the CDR3: TGTGCCAGCAGCCGGATCCTCACTAGCGGGATGAGCTCCTACGAGCAGTACTTC. Amino acids: CASSRILTSGMSSYEQYF.

CDR3 residues: CSVARQPNTEAFF. The CDR3 DNA sequence: TGCAGCGTTGCGCGACAGCCGAACACTGAAGCTTTCTTT. This chain connects TRBV29-1 to TRBJ1-1, with D possibly being TRBD1 (5 bases). V lost 4 bases, J lost 1 base, and 10 bases lay in between. The CDR3 has 13 residues. The germline CDR1 and CDR2 sequences are SQVTM and ANQGSEA.

This clone was recorded once. The V and J genes are TRBV28 and TRBJ2-5; D unclear. The germline V and J ends were trimmed by 2 bases and 5 bases, with 6 bases remaining between them. Germline CDR1 and CDR2: MDHEN and SYDVKM. The CDR3 has 12 amino acids. The CDR3 bases are TGTGCCAGCAGTTTACTATGGGAGACCCAGTACTTC. Its translation is CASSLLWETQYF.

The chain recombines TRBV9 with TRBJ1-6; D ambiguous. This CDR3 has 15 residues. In germline, CDR1 is SGDLS, CDR2 YYNGEE. V shed 1 base and J shed 6 bases, with 11 bases lying between them. The CDR3 DNA is TGTGCCAGCAGCGTATCCCCTTCAACTAATTCACCCCTCCACTTT. Translated: CASSVSPSTNSPLHF.

The J gene is TRBJ1-2, the V gene TRBV10-3, with D unresolved. The CDR3 sequence is 12 residues long. The germline CDR1 and CDR2 sequences are ENHRY and SYGVKD. With 6 bases removed from V and 8 bases from J, the gap between germline ends came to 13 bases. The CDR3: CAIRVHEGGYTF. The DNA of the CDR3 is TGTGCCATCAGAGTACACGAAGGGGGCTACACCTTC.

J is TRBJ1-1 and V is TRBV11-1; D ambiguous. Trimming shortened V by 5 bases and J by 5 bases, and 21 bases separated the two germline ends. The CDR3 covers 16 residues. The germline V gene encodes CDR1 SGHAT and CDR2 FQDESV (reference sequence). DNA of the CDR3: TGTGCCAGCAGCACCTCACGTATGGGTATCGGGACTGAAGCTTTCTTT. Translated, it gives CASSTSRMGIGTEAFF.

Points on this clone: Other DNA sequences in this sample translate to the same CDR3. The rearrangement uses TRBV5-1 and TRBJ2-3; 9 bases line up with TRBD2. The J segment lost 1 base and the V segment lost 4 bases, leaving 4 bases of the junction unmatched. CDR3 size: 15 residues. Germline loops: CDR1 SGHRS, CDR2 YFSETQ. CDR3 sequence: CASSLPSGGTDTQYF. CDR3 in DNA: TGCGCCAGCAGCCTACCTAGCGGGGGCACAGATACGCAGTATTTT.

The chain links TRBV2 to TRBJ2-7, with TRBD1 matching 9 bases. The CDR3 is 14 residues long. Germline V gene data show CDR1 as SNHLY and CDR2 as FYNNEI. Trimming cost V 5 bases and J 7 bases; bases outside gene matches: 9. The CDR3 nucleotides read TGTGCCAGCAGTAGGACAGGGGTGACACAGGAGCAGTACTTC. This gives the protein CASSRTGVTQEQYF.

The CDR3: CSVLVQGLNTEAFF. Here the CDR3 DNA reads TGCAGCGTTCTGGTACAGGGTTTGAACACTGAAGCTTTCTTT. V gene TRBV29-1 combines with J gene TRBJ1-1; D is perhaps TRBD1 (6 bases). This CDR3 spans 14 amino acids. V lost 5 bases and J lost 0, with 13 bases in between. CDR1 and CDR2 (germline): SQVTM, ANQGSEA.

The chain combines TRBV11-2 with TRBJ2-7; D possibly corresponds to TRBD2 (5 bases). Trimming removed 1 base at V and 3 bases at J, with 10 bases between. CDR1 and CDR2 (germline): SGHAT, FQNNGV. The CDR3 extends over 14 amino acids. The CDR3 is CASSLVGAHYEQYF. The CDR3 nucleotides read TGTGCCAGCAGCTTAGTGGGAGCCCACTACGAGCAGTACTTC. The variable domain in full, completed from reference TRBV11-2 and TRBJ2-7, reads EAGVAQSPRYKIIEKRQSVAFWCNPISGHATLYWYQQILGQGPKLLIQFQNNGVVDDSQLPKDRFSAERLKGVDSTLKIQPAKLEDSAVYLCASSLVGAHYEQYFGPGTRLTVT.

The rearrangement joins TRBV2 to TRBJ2-1; possibly TRBD1 or TRBD2 for D (6 bases each). The V gene lost 2 bases and the J gene lost 7 bases, with 18 bases spanning the gap. CDR1 is SNHLY and CDR2 is FYNNEI in the germline V gene. This CDR3 spans 16 amino acids. The CDR3 spells CASSELGGSRSNEQFF. The CDR3 DNA is TGTGCCAGCAGTGAACTCGGGGGCTCCCGGTCAAATGAGCAGTTCTTC.

This chain uses TRBV11-2 with TRBJ1-1; D gene ambiguous. CDR1 and CDR2 (germline): SGHAT, FQNNGV. V lost 5 bases and J 8 bases, leaving 9 bases between the germline ends. This CDR3 contains 11 residues. CDR3: CASSALGEAFF. The CDR3 DNA reads as TGTGCCAGCAGCGCTCTGGGAGAAGCTTTCTTT.

This sequence joins TRBV18 and TRBJ2-7, with 12 bases lining up with TRBD2. With 6 bases clipped from V and 2 bases from J, the junction kept 5 bases outside the gene matches. The V gene's germline CDR1 is KGHSH and CDR2 LQKENI. The CDR3 is 15 residues long. As DNA, the CDR3 is TGTGCCAGCTCCCTGGGACTAGCGGGCGCCTACGAGCAGTACTTC. Translation: CASSLGLAGAYEQYF.

CDR3 region: CSVKQGNYGYTF. The CDR3 nucleotides are TGCAGCGTTAAACAGGGGAACTATGGCTACACCTTC. The chain carries TRBV29-1 and TRBJ1-2; 7 nucleotides agree with TRBD1. Trimming took 5 bases from V and 2 from J; bases not matched to a gene: 2. The V gene's germline CDR1 is SQVTM and CDR2 ANQGSEA. CDR3 size: 12 residues.

This CDR3 is CASSWGLAGGLSYEQYF. The CDR3, as DNA: TGCGCCAGCAGCTGGGGACTAGCGGGAGGACTTTCGTACGAGCAGTACTTC. The V and J genes are TRBV5-1 and TRBJ2-7, with 15 bases fitting TRBD2. CDR3 length: 17 residues. Looked up from germline, CDR1 is SGHRS and CDR2 is YFSETQ. V lost 3 bases and J lost 4; bases outside the gene matches: 8.

To note about this clone: Other DNA sequences from this sample encode an identical CDR3 as well. The chain links TRBV9 to TRBJ2-6; no firm D call. There are 16 residues in the CDR3. CDR1 and CDR2 from the germline V gene are SGDLS and YYNGEE. Trimming removed 0 bases from V and 0 bases from J, with 7 bases in between. The CDR3 spells CASSVGWSSGANVLTF. The CDR3 DNA follows: TGTGCCAGCAGCGTAGGTTGGTCCTCTGGGGCCAACGTCCTGACTTTC. Filled out from reference TRBV9 and TRBJ2-6, the complete variable domain reads DSGVTQTPKHLITATGQRVTLRCSPRSGDLSVYWYQQSLDQGLQFLIQYYNGEERAKGNILERFSAQQFPDLHSELNLSSLELGDSALYFCASSVGWSSGANVLTFGAGSRLTVL.

The genes are TRBV5-1 and TRBJ2-4, with D possibly called TRBD1 or TRBD2 (5 bases each). From germline, CDR1 is SGHRS and CDR2 YFSETQ. This CDR3 region has 15 residues. V was trimmed by 0 bases and J by 6 bases, leaving 13 bases between them. As DNA, the CDR3 is TGCGCCAGCAGCTTGGAAGGCGGGCAGGGAAACATTCAGTACTTC. Its translation: CASSLEGGQGNIQYF.

Concerning this clone itself: The sample holds other DNA sequences that translate to the same CDR3. The chain joins TRBV4-1 to TRBJ1-1; weak D call: TRBD1 (5 bases). The CDR3 has 15 residues. Germline V CDR1 and CDR2: MGHRA, YSYEKL. V was pared by 2 bases and J by 1 base, with 11 bases between. The CDR3 is CASSQPGRRNTEAFF. CDR3 in DNA: TGCGCCAGCAGCCAACCGGGACGGAGGAACACTGAAGCTTTCTTT.

This clone appeared a single time. The chain is built from TRBV30 and TRBJ1-3; D call uncertain. Germline V lookup: CDR1 GTSNPN, CDR2 SVGIG (reference sequence). The length of the CDR3 is 15 residues. V gave up 0 bases and J gave up 0 bases, with 9 bases separating them. The CDR3 loop is CAWSVGDFSGNTIYF. DNA for the CDR3: TGTGCCTGGAGTGTGGGTGACTTCTCTGGAAACACCATATATTTT.

The chain joins TRBV10-2 to TRBJ1-3; D is unclear. V was cut by 0 bases and J by 0 bases, with 3 bases left in between. This CDR3 is built from 14 residues. Per the germline V gene, CDR1 is WSHSY and CDR2 is SAAADI. CDR3 DNA: TGCGCCAGCAGTGAGTCGACCTCTGGAAACACCATATATTTT. Translation gives CASSESTSGNTIYF.

The CDR3 bases are TGTGCCACAAGGGTGAACACCGGGGAGCTGTTTTTT. This encodes CATRVNTGELFF. The chain carries TRBV19 and TRBJ2-2, with D unclear. This CDR3 is built from 12 residues. Trimming removed 10 bases from V and 1 base from J, with 7 bases in between. CDR1 is LNHDA, CDR2 SQIVND, per germline (reference sequence).